This T cell receptor beta chain was sequenced for a study of cytomegalovirus exposure and HLA in healthy donors. The PCR contained 60 Vbeta and 13 Jbeta primers. The assay was immunoSEQ multiplex PCR, and TCRdb's table has in-frame clones only and misses some. The sample contains roughly 170,000 clones, about 80% of which appear only once. Input material: PBMCs. This TCR was sampled from a boy aged 10-17 years in good health and CMV-seronegative.

The CDR3 is CASRTTPGQNTEAFF. CDR3 nucleotides: TGTGCCAGCAGAACGACACCGGGACAGAACACTGAAGCTTTCTTT. The chain uses TRBV6-6 and TRBJ1-1, with a weak D call TRBD1 (6 bases). V lost 6 bases and J 1 base, leaving 15 bases between the germline ends. Looked up from germline, CDR1 is MNHNY and CDR2 is SVGAGI (reference sequence). This CDR3 has 15 residues.